Listed here are 27 T cell receptor beta chains from one sample, sequenced in a study of T cell responses to AZD1222 COVID-19 vaccine. Sequencing used immunoSEQ multiplex PCR; TCRdb keeps in-frame clones, though not all of them. The sample yields approximately 160,000 clones, about nine tenths seen once. Sequenced here: peripheral blood, sampled on day 0 of AZD1222 vaccination. The source of these receptors is an adult in good health.

The V and J genes are TRBV27 and TRBJ1-3; TRBD1 might be the D (6 bases). The CDR3 sequence is 15 residues long. V lost 5 bases and J lost 5, with 16 bases in between. Germline lookup yields CDR1 MNHEY and CDR2 SMNVEV (reference sequence). The CDR3 DNA sequence: TGTGCCAGCAGTGCGATTGGGGGGCGAAGAAACACCATATATTTT. Its translation is CASSAIGGRRNTIYF.

The chain combines TRBV6-5 with TRBJ2-5, with D possibly matching TRBD1 (5 bases). Trimming removed 0 bases from V and 2 bases from J, with 10 bases in between. This CDR3 comprises 15 residues. The germline CDR1 and CDR2 sequences are MNHEY and SVGAGI. The CDR3 DNA is TGTGCCAGCAGTTACTCAGGGGATCCACAAGAGACCCAGTACTTC. Its protein is CASSYSGDPQETQYF.

The chain uses TRBV28 and TRBJ1-2, with D unresolved. The V end was cut by 3 bases, the J end by 1 base, with 9 bases between. CDR3 size: 14 residues. The germline gives CDR1 MDHEN, CDR2 SYDVKM. The CDR3 is CASSFPSFNYGYTF. The CDR3 DNA sequence: TGTGCCAGCAGTTTTCCCAGTTTTAACTATGGCTACACCTTC.

This chain links TRBV12-5 with TRBJ2-2, with 7 bases identical to TRBD1. The V gene's germline CDR1 is LGHNT and CDR2 FRNRAP. The length of the CDR3 is 15 residues. V was pared by 6 bases and J by 4 bases, with 8 bases of the junction left unmatched. CDR3 protein: CASGLDRVGTGELFF. DNA for the CDR3: TGTGCTAGTGGCTTAGACAGGGTTGGCACCGGGGAGCTGTTTTTT.

The V and J genes are TRBV7-2 and TRBJ2-3, with 10 bases identical to TRBD2. The CDR3 contains 13 residues. Germline V gives CDR1 SGHTA, CDR2 FQGNSA. The trim removed 0 bases at V and 11 bases at J, leaving 2 bases unmatched. The CDR3 loop is CASSLASSGGQYF. The CDR3 nucleotides are TGTGCCAGCAGCTTAGCTTCTAGCGGGGGGCAGTATTTT.

J is TRBJ1-2 and V is TRBV2, with 10 bases matching TRBD1. CDR1 and CDR2 (germline): SNHLY, FYNNEI. J lost 1 base, V lost 5 bases, and 4 bases had no gene match. This CDR3 has 15 amino acids. The CDR3 is CASSPGQGGNYGYTF. CDR3 sequence (DNA): TGTGCCAGCAGTCCCGGACAGGGGGGTAACTATGGCTACACCTTC. Full variable domain (outside the CDR3, taken from reference TRBV2 and TRBJ1-2): EPEVTQTPSHQVTQMGQEVILRCVPISNHLYFYWYRQILGQKVEFLVSFYNNEISEKSEIFDDQFSVERPDGSNFTLKIRSTKLEDSAMYFCASSPGQGGNYGYTFGSGTRLTVV.

Only one count was recorded for this clone. The chain recombines TRBV4-1 with TRBJ1-2; D gene unclear. This CDR3 has 14 residues. Per the germline V gene, CDR1 is MGHRA and CDR2 is YSYEKL. Trimming took 7 bases from V and 7 from J, leaving 19 bases between them. The CDR3 nucleotides are TGCGCCAGCACCCCAACTTGGGCAGTCGGTGGCTACACCTTC. Translating gives CASTPTWAVGGYTF.

This clone was found a few times. The identical CDR3 is also encoded by other nucleotide sequences in the sample. The J gene is TRBJ1-2, the V gene TRBV28; D is ambiguous. Germline loops: CDR1 MDHEN, CDR2 SYDVKM. Deletions cut 5 bases from V and 5 bases from J, with 9 bases between. The CDR3 totals 12 residues. CDR3 loop: CASSLLLYGYTF. CDR3 bases: TGTGCCAGCAGTCTCCTTCTATATGGCTACACCTTC.

The V call is TRBV5-5, the J call TRBJ2-2; D perhaps matches TRBD1 (6 bases). V gave up 3 bases and J gave up 4 bases, with 13 bases separating them. The CDR3 extends over 15 amino acids. Looked up from germline, CDR1 is SGHKS and CDR2 is YYEKEE (reference sequence). The DNA for the CDR3 is TGTGCCAGCAGCTCGATACAGGGACCCACCGGGGAGCTGTTTTTT. Protein product: CASSSIQGPTGELFF.

This chain joins TRBV11-3 and TRBJ1-2; D gene uncertain. Germline-derived CDR1 and CDR2 are SGHNT and YENEEA. Trimming left V 4 bases short and J 4 bases short, with 19 bases between. This CDR3 has 16 residues. For the CDR3, the DNA is TGTGCCAGCAGCTCCGTCTTTTCGGGCCACTCCTATGGCTACACCTTC. It codes for CASSSVFSGHSYGYTF. The entire variable domain, with the rest obtained from reference TRBV11-3 and TRBJ1-2, is as follows: EAGVVQSPRYKIIEKKQPVAFWCNPISGHNTLYWYLQNLGQGPELLIRYENEEAVDDSQLPKDRFSAERLKGVDSTLKIQPAELGDSAVYLCASSSVFSGHSYGYTFGSGTRLTVV.

This chain joins TRBV28 and TRBJ1-1, with no clear D. Trimming removed 5 bases from V and 4 bases from J, with 11 bases in between. The V gene's germline CDR1 is MDHEN and CDR2 SYDVKM. There are 13 residues in the CDR3. The CDR3, as DNA: TGTGCCAGCAGTGAAGGGTGGGGCACTGAAGCTTTCTTT. Its protein product is CASSEGWGTEAFF.

This sequence joins TRBV2 and TRBJ1-6; D not resolved. Germline V CDR1 and CDR2: SNHLY, FYNNEI. V lost 7 bases and J 4 bases, leaving 14 bases between the germline ends. CDR3 length: 15 residues. The CDR3 bases are TGTGCCAGCATTGATCGGAACAGTTATAATTCACCCCTCCACTTT. Its protein product is CASIDRNSYNSPLHF.

The chain is built from TRBV7-3 and TRBJ2-1, with a tentative D call TRBD1 (5 bases). Trimming pared 3 bases from V and 7 bases from J, leaving 10 bases between. The CDR3 has 13 residues. The germline V gene encodes CDR1 SGHTA and CDR2 FQGTGA. The CDR3 nucleotides are TGTGCCAGCAGCTTCCAGGGTTGGAATGAGCAGTTCTTC. Its translation: CASSFQGWNEQFF.

In its sample, this clone was seen once. V and J are TRBV2 and TRBJ1-6; 8 bases fit TRBD1. This CDR3 has 15 residues. Germline CDR1 is SNHLY and CDR2 is FYNNEI. V was pared by 11 bases and J by 7 bases, with 13 bases of the junction left unmatched. The CDR3 coding sequence is TGTGCCGGAACGCTTCAGGGGGCGTTAAATTCACCCCTCCACTTT. It specifies CAGTLQGALNSPLHF.

Details on this clone: The germline gene is not matched at one end of the junction; a read error may be the cause. The chain joins TRBV7-7 to TRBJ2-1; D not certain. The CDR3 extends over 13 amino acids. Germline V gene lookup returns CDR1 SSHAT and CDR2 FNYEAQ (reference sequence). The CDR3 region is CASSLGYYNEQFF. In DNA, the CDR3 is TGTGCTAGCAGCTTAGGATACTACAATGAGCAGTTCTTC. Based on the CDR3 plus reference TRBV7-7 and TRBJ2-1, the full variable domain is GAGVSQSPRYKVTKRGQDVTLRCDPISSHATLYWYQQALGQGPEFLTYFNYEAQPDKSGLPSDRFSAERPEGSISTLTIQRTEQRDSAMYRCASSLGYYNEQFFGPGTRLTVL.

The V and J genes are TRBV9 and TRBJ2-1, with 7 positions matching TRBD2. Germline lookup yields CDR1 SGDLS and CDR2 YYNGEE. CDR3 length equals 16 residues. V lost 0 bases, J lost 3 bases, and 6 bases stayed unmatched. In DNA, the CDR3 is TGTGCCAGCAGCGTAGGAGCGGGGACCTACTACAATGAGCAGTTCTTC. This encodes CASSVGAGTYYNEQFF. The full variable domain, completed using reference TRBV9 and TRBJ2-1, is DSGVTQTPKHLITATGQRVTLRCSPRSGDLSVYWYQQSLDQGLQFLIQYYNGEERAKGNILERFSAQQFPDLHSELNLSSLELGDSALYFCASSVGAGTYYNEQFFGPGTRLTVL.

V is TRBV19 and J is TRBJ2-7; 8 bases fit TRBD1. Germline assignment: CDR1 LNHDA and CDR2 SQIVND (reference sequence). Trimming removed 5 bases from V and 3 bases from J; junction bases left unmatched: 9. The CDR3 has 15 residues. Here the CDR3 reads CASSLTGGANYEQYF. CDR3 DNA: TGTGCCAGTAGTCTAACAGGGGGTGCTAACTACGAGCAGTACTTC.

The rearrangement joins TRBV6-1 to TRBJ2-3; no clear D gene. The CDR3 is 16 amino acids. V was pared by 2 bases and J by 0 bases, with 12 bases between. Germline V gene lookup returns CDR1 MNHNS and CDR2 SASEGT. The CDR3 sequence: CASSERALTSTDTQYF. CDR3 bases: TGTGCCAGCAGTGAAAGAGCCTTGACCAGCACAGATACGCAGTATTTT.

This sequence joins TRBV10-3 and TRBJ1-1; D perhaps matches TRBD1 (5 bases). The V end lost 8 bases, the J end lost 3 bases, and 16 bases lay between the germline ends. The CDR3 runs to 14 residues. Germline CDR1 is ENHRY and CDR2 is SYGVKD. The CDR3 sequence: CAIGTRGLDTEAFF. The CDR3 DNA reads as TGTGCCATCGGGACTAGGGGATTGGACACTGAAGCTTTCTTT.

This clone showed up just once. The chain has TRBV5-1 and TRBJ1-3; TRBD1 matches 7 bases. Germline trimming cut 4 bases from V and 9 bases from J; bases unmatched to any gene: 16. Germline CDR1 and CDR2: SGHRS and YFSETQ. This CDR3 comprises 16 residues. Written as DNA, the CDR3 is TGCGCCAGCAGCACCGGACAGGTCGTCTCTGGTACCACCATATATTTT. This sequence encodes CASSTGQVVSGTTIYF.

This chain links TRBV5-4 with TRBJ1-1; D is perhaps TRBD1 (6 bases). Germline CDR1 reads SGHNT; CDR2 reads YYREEE (reference sequence). This CDR3 region has 14 residues. The ends were cut back, 4 bases at V and 6 bases at J, with 16 bases in the middle. The CDR3 here is CASSTGTTAPEAFF. CDR3 sequence (DNA): TGTGCCAGCAGCACCGGGACAACGGCCCCTGAAGCTTTCTTT.

The chain links TRBV2 to TRBJ2-7; perhaps TRBD2 as D (5 bases). Germline V gives CDR1 SNHLY, CDR2 FYNNEI. CDR3 length: 12 amino acids. The V end lost 1 base, the J end lost 4 bases, and 5 bases lay between the germline ends. The CDR3 nucleotides read TGTGCCAGCAGTGAAGGCGGGTACGAGCAGTACTTC. Translating it yields CASSEGGYEQYF.

The J gene is TRBJ1-2, the V gene TRBV3-1 (or the pseudogene TRBV3-2), with TRBD1 matching over 10 bases. Germline lookup yields CDR1 LGHDT and CDR2 YNNKEL (reference sequence). The CDR3 is 17 residues long. Losses at the gene ends were 0 bases for V and 2 bases for J; bases not matched to a gene: 6. CDR3 amino acids: CASSQEWGTGANYGYTF. CDR3 DNA sequence: TGTGCCAGCAGCCAAGAATGGGGGACAGGGGCAAACTATGGCTACACCTTC.

The chain links TRBV7-9 to TRBJ1-3; TRBD1 agrees at 8 bases. After removal of 5 bases from V and 0 bases from J, the junction contained 3 bases not matched to a gene. The germline CDR1 and CDR2 sequences are SEHNR and FQNEAQ (reference sequence). The CDR3 sequence is 15 residues long. The CDR3 nucleotides are TGTGCCAGCAGCCGGGACAGGCGCTCTGGAAACACCATATATTTT. Its protein product is CASSRDRRSGNTIYF.

This chain links TRBV3-1 (or the pseudogene TRBV3-2) with TRBJ1-2, with TRBD1 identical over 9 bases. The V gene end was trimmed by 3 bases and the J gene end by 0 bases; junction bases not matched to a gene: 8. Germline V gives CDR1 LGHDT, CDR2 YNNKEL (reference sequence). The CDR3 is 17 residues long. This CDR3 is CASSHRDRAWANYGYTF. The DNA of the CDR3 is TGTGCCAGCAGCCACCGGGACAGGGCATGGGCTAACTATGGCTACACCTTC.

This clone was recorded a few times. The V and J genes are TRBV6-1 and TRBJ1-6, with D possibly being TRBD1 (6 bases). V was cut by 2 bases and J by 10 bases, with 15 bases left in between. Germline V lookup: CDR1 MNHNS, CDR2 SASEGT. This CDR3 has 15 amino acids. The CDR3 loop is CASSENEGHGSPLHF. The CDR3 nucleotides read TGTGCCAGCAGTGAAAATGAGGGACATGGGTCACCCCTCCACTTT.

CDR3 amino acids: CASSQPLNGQGLAAYEQYF. CDR3 DNA sequence: TGCGCCAGCAGTCAACCACTAAACGGACAGGGGCTGGCCGCCTACGAGCAGTACTTC. This chain links TRBV23-1 with TRBJ2-7; TRBD1 aligns across 9 bases. TRBV23-1 belongs to the ORF category, with a function that is uncertain. The CDR3 has 19 amino acids. Unmatched junction bases numbered 16, after V lost 2 bases and J lost 2 bases.